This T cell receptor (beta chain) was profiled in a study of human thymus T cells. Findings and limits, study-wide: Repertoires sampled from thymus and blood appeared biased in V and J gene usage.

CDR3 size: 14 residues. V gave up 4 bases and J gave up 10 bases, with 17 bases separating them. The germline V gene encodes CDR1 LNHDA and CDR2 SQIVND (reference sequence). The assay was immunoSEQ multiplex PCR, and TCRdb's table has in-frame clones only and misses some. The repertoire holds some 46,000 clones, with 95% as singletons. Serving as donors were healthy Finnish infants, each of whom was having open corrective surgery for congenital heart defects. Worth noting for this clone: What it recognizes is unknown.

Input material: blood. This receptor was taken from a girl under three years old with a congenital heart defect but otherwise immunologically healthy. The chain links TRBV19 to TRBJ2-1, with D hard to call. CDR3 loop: CASSTYEESGEQFF. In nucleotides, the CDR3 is TGTGCCAGTAGTACCTACGAGGAATCGGGCGAGCAGTTCTTC.